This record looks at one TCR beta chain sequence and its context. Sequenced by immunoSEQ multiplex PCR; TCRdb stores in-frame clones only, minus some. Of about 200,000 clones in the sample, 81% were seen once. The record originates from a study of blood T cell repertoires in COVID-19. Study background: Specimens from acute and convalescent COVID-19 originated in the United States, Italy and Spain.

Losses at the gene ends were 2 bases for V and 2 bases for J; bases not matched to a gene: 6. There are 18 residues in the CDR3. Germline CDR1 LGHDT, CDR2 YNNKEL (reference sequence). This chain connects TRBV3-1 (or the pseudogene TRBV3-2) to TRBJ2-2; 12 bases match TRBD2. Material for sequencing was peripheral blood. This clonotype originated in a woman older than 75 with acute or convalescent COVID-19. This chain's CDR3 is CASSQWLAGGFNTGELFF. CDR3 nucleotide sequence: TGTGCCAGCAGCCAATGGCTAGCGGGAGGGTTCAACACCGGGGAGCTGTTTTTT.